This TCR beta chain is from a study of monozygotic twins with inflammatory bowel disease. Broader study findings: IBD patients showed reduced TCRbeta diversity (inverse Simpson) versus healthy co-twins.

On this clonotype: As yet, its antigen is unknown.

CDR3 length: 14 amino acids. Per the germline V gene, CDR1 is LNHDA and CDR2 is SQIVND (reference sequence). For each CDR3 protein, TCRdb gives one entry from its re-call of the 5' RACE reads, without DNA. There are about 380,000 distinct CDR3 sequences in the sample, with 2% to 3% held by the top ten. Sequences were obtained from blood. The origin of this receptor is a human donor with ulcerative colitis or Crohn's disease, or a healthy co-twin of an affected twin (not recorded which). The chain uses TRBV19 and TRBJ1-2; TCRdb selects TRBD1, and the lack of DNA leaves this call unchecked. The CDR3 here is CASSIGWGANGYTF.